This paragraph covers one T cell receptor beta chain sequence. This entry is derived from a study of CD4 and CD8 cells across lung adenocarcinoma regions. A single record per CDR3 protein comes from TCRdb applying MiXCR to the PCR reads. The table has approximately 11,000 distinct CDR3 sequences, approximately 50% seen once. The patients had localized lung adenocarcinoma, a non-small cell subtype. Looked up from germline, CDR1 is MNHNS and CDR2 is SASEGT. The CDR3 extends over 13 amino acids. Sequencing used CD8+ T cells from the center of a lung tumor. V and J are TRBV6-1 and TRBJ2-5, with D unresolved. The J call may be incorrect, as the DNA end agrees better with TRBJ2-1. This receptor was obtained from a female donor with lung adenocarcinoma. The CD4 and CD8 labels of this study may be unreliable. DNA of the CDR3: TGTGCCAGCAGTGAATACTTATCGGAGACCCAGTTCTTC. It yields the protein CASSEYLSETQFF.